The entry below gives a single T cell receptor beta chain sequence along with its context. The sample holds a few counts of this clone. Its antigen has not been determined. No qualities accompany the bases; no much larger clone lies one base away. From each donor, a single peripheral blood sample of around 0.12 L on average was drawn into heparinised tubes. A BD FACSAria II was used to sort naive, central memory, regulatory and stem cell-like memory CD4+ T cells with a panel that included CD45RO, CCR7, CD25, CD127, CD95 and CD27. Every sorted population had a purity above 95%. PBMCs were isolated right away by Lymphoprep density gradient centrifugation and were stained directly, without culture. Samples were stained and sorted in pairs, with one healthy donor and one patient per experiment, so that batch effects were minimized. CDR1 and CDR2, per the germline V gene, are MNHEY and SVGAGI. Its CDR3 holds 15 amino acids, cysteine through phenylalanine. Only the CDR3 DNA is retained, 45 bases long and in frame from the first base. V is shortened by 5 bases, J by 0 bases, and the region joining them spans 11 bases.

This sample was taken from a study of beta chain features in type 1 diabetes (dated by TCRdb to the late 2010s). With regard to the full study: Mean age, gender distribution, total cell number and subset yield did not differ between patients and healthy donors. A total of approximately 100,000,000 sorted cells were examined across all samples, and the number of cells per subset was strongly correlated with RNA yield. In the study, TCRB repertoires of sorted circulating CD4+ T cell subsets from recently diagnosed type 1 diabetes patients were compared with those of matched healthy donors. Regulatory and stem cell-like memory subsets were obtained from only 8 patients and roughly 8 healthy donors, while naive and central memory subsets were obtained from all 30 or so donors.

The High Capacity cDNA Reverse Transcription Kit was used to reverse transcribe all of the isolated RNA, meaning that expressed TCRB transcripts were what got sequenced. Deep immunoSEQ sequencing was performed on naive, central memory and regulatory T cell samples, with an average of around 3.5 million total reads per sample. Sorted cells were lysed in RLT buffer, and RNA was extracted using DNase-treated RNeasy Micro or Mini kits according to cell number. Each cell subset was processed separately to prevent cross-contamination, with patient and healthy donor samples processed together. TCRB sequences were amplified from cDNA with the immunoSEQ multiplex PCR, producing 87-bp fragments spanning the CDR3 region. The amplicons were sequenced using the Illumina HiSeq platform. In the original analysis: PCR bias was corrected computationally using synthetic template baselines, and reads within Hamming distance 2 were collapsed, with unmergeable singletons discarded. Reads were aligned to IMGT to assign V, D and J genes, CDR3 length, and insertions or deletions at six rearrangement sites. Within each subset, clonotype counts were normalized to sorted cell number, and only after that were true diversity and Gini coefficients computed with the tcR R package. Repertoire sharing was quantified using the overlap coefficient calculated on TCRB nucleotide sequences. TCRdb holds this immuneACCESS table with in-frame rearrangements only. Some clones are missing; in checked studies, unresolved V genes explain under half, and the rest has no known cause. That table supplies the V and J calls and clone size; D and trimming were determined from the DNA. The sample yields 250,000 to 350,000 clones; around 15% were counted once. The ten largest clones capture more than 6.5% of the sample.

Points the paper makes about the study in general: A moderate but significant shortening of TCRB CDR3 length was observed in type 1 diabetes patients in all four CD4+ subsets. Shorter templates might have been favored by PCR, but patient and control samples were amplified and corrected together, so both groups would have been affected equally by any skew. Only small numbers of individuals were included in the HLA sub-analyses, which left unresolved whether HLA type had any influence on TCRB rearrangement. The naive, central memory and regulatory TCRB repertoires appeared to resemble one another more closely among patients than among healthy donors. At VDJ recombination sites, patients with type 1 diabetes made fewer insertions and deleted more nucleotides, a pattern implying thymic rearrangement abnormalities. Because cDNA was sequenced instead of genomic DNA, highly expressing activated cells could be over-represented, though the groups showed no difference in activation or CD3 levels.

The source material was central memory CD4+ T cells from blood. The chain is assembled from TRBV6-5 and TRBJ2-1; the D gene could be TRBD1 or TRBD2, each one agreeing over 5 bases. The receptor was isolated from a man between 25 and 39 years old in good health. The nucleotides read TGTGCCAGCAGTCGGGACCGCAGCTCCTACAATGAGCAGTTCTTC. Translated, this is CASSRDRSSYNEQFF.